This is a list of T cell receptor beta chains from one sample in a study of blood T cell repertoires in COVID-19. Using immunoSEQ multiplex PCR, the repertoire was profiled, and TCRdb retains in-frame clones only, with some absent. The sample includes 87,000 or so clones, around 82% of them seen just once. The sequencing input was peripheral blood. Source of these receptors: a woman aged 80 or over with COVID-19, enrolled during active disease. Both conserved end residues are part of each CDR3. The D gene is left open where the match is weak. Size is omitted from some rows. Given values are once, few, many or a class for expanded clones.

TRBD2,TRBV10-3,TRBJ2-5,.,TGTGCCATCAGTGATGGACTAGCGGGGGGATGGGAGACCCAGTACTTC,CAISDGLAGGWETQYF
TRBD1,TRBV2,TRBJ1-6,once,TGTGCCAGCAGTAAAGAGGGACAGGGAGGATCACCCCTCCACTTT,CASSKEGQGGSPLHF
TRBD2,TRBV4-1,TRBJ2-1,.,TGCGCCAGCAGCCAAGAGGGGACTAGGGGCCACAATGAGCAGTTCTTC,CASSQEGTRGHNEQFF
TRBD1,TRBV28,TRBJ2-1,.,TGTGCCAGCAGCCCAAGGGGGCGCCACAATGAGCAGTTCTTC,CASSPRGRHNEQFF
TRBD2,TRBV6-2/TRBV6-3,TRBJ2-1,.,TGTGCCAGCAGTTACTTGGGGACTAGCATTGAGCAGTTCTTC,CASSYLGTSIEQFF
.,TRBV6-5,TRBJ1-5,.,TGTGCCAGCAGGGAGGGGCAGGTCCACAATCAGCCCCAGCATTTT,CASREGQVHNQPQHF
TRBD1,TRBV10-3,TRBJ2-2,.,TGTGCCATCAGTGGACAGGGGGCGAACACCGGGGAGCTGTTTTTT,CAISGQGANTGELFF
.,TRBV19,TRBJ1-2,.,TGTGCCAGTAGTATTATTAGGACGGAGGGAGGCTACACCTTC,CASSIIRTEGGYTF
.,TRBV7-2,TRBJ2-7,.,TGTGCCAGCAGCTTCCGGGACTTTCAACACGAGCAGTACTTC,CASSFRDFQHEQYF
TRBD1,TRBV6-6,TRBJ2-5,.,TGTGCCAGCAGACAATTGACAGGGTGGGGAGAGACCCAGTACTTC,CASRQLTGWGETQYF
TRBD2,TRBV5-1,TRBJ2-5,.,TGCGCCAGCAGACCGGTAGCGGGAGTTGAGACCCAGTACTTC,CASRPVAGVETQYF
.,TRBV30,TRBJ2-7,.,TGTGCCTGGCAGATCTTACGGGGCTACGAGCAGTACTTC,CAWQILRGYEQYF
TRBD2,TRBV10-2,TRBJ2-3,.,TGCGCCAGCAGTGACCTTCTCGGGACTAAAAGCACAGATACGCAGTATTTT,CASSDLLGTKSTDTQYF
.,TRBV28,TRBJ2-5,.,TGTGCCAGCAGTTTACCCACCGGGACACCGCCGGGGACCCAGTACTTC,CASSLPTGTPPGTQYF
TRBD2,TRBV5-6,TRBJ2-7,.,TGTGCCAGCAGCTCCCACGGGCTAGCGGGGGGTCAATTTTCCTACGAGCAGTACTTC,CASSSHGLAGGQFSYEQYF
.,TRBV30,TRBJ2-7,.,TGTGCCTGCCAGGGGGACTGGAGCTCCTACGAGCAGTACTTC,CACQGDWSSYEQYF
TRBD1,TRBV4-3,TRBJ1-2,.,TGCGCCAGCAGCCGGACAGGGGTGGGGTATGGCTACACCTTC,CASSRTGVGYGYTF
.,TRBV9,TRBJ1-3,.,TGTGCCAGCACGGAACAGAGCTCTGGAAACACCATATATTTT,CASTEQSSGNTIYF
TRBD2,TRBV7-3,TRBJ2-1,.,TGTGCCAGCAGCCGGCTAGCGGGGTCCTACAATGAGCAGTTCTTC,CASSRLAGSYNEQFF
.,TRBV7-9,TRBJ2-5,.,TGTGCCAGCAGATCTGAGGGTGGGGAGACCCAGTACTTC,CASRSEGGETQYF
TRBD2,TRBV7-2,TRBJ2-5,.,TGTGCCAGCAGCTCAGCGGGAGGGGAGGATACCCAGTACTTC,CASSSAGGEDTQYF
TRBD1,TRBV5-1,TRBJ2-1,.,TGCGCCAGCAGCTTTACAGGGGGCGCTGGTAATGAGCAGTTCTTC,CASSFTGGAGNEQFF
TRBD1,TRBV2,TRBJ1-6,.,TGTGCCAGCAGTGAAGTGGGGACAGGGGGCGTTGTATCACCCCTCCACTTT,CASSEVGTGGVVSPLHF
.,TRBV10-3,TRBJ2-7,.,TGTGCCATCGGACTATCCTCCTACGAGCAGTACTTC,CAIGLSSYEQYF
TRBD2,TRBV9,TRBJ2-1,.,TGTGCCAGCAGCCTTAGAGCGGGAGTGGGGGGTGAGCAGTTCTTC,CASSLRAGVGGEQFF
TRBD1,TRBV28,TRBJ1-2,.,TGTGCCAGCAGTTTGACAGGGGTAGCTAACTATGGCTACACCTTC,CASSLTGVANYGYTF
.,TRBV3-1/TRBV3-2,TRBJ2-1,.,TGTGCCAGCAGCCAAGATCCGGCAGGGAAGGCCAATGAGCAGTTCTTC,CASSQDPAGKANEQFF
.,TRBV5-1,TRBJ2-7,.,TGCGCCAGCAGCTTGGTTCAGGGCCGCGAGCAGTACTTC,CASSLVQGREQYF
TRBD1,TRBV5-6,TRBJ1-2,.,TGTGCCAGCAGCCCACGGACAGGATCTAACTATGGCTACACCTTC,CASSPRTGSNYGYTF
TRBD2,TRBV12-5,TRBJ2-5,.,TGTGCTAGTGGTCCCCTGGGAGGGGAAGAGACCCAGTACTTC,CASGPLGGEETQYF
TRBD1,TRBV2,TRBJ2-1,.,TGTGCCAGCACCCGGGACAGGGGAATGAACAATGAGCAGTTCTTC,CASTRDRGMNNEQFF
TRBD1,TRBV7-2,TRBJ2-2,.,TGTGCCAGCAGCTCTAAGACAGGGGGCGTCACCGGGGAGCTGTTTTTT,CASSSKTGGVTGELFF
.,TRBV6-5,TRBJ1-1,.,TGTGCCAGCAGCAACAGGGCATCCACTGAAGCTTTCTTT,CASSNRASTEAFF
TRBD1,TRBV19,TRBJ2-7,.,TGTGCCACCCACCTGGACAGGGCGTCGTTATACGAGCAGTACTTC,CATHLDRASLYEQYF
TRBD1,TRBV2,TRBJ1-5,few,TGTGCCAGCGGGGGACAGAATAGCAATCAGCCCCAGCATTTT,CASGGQNSNQPQHF
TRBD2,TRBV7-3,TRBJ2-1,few,TGTGCCAGCAGCATCTCTAGCGGGAACAATGAGCAGTTCTTC,CASSISSGNNEQFF
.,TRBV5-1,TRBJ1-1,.,TGCGCCAGCAGCTTACAGAACACCTACACTGAAGCTTTCTTT,CASSLQNTYTEAFF
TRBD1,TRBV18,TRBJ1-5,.,TGTGCCAGCTCACCACAGACAGGGGGCGCGGGTAATCAGCCCCAGCATTTT,CASSPQTGGAGNQPQHF
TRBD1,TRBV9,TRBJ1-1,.,TGTGCCAGCAGCCCCGACAGGGGATACACTGAAGCTTTCTTT,CASSPDRGYTEAFF
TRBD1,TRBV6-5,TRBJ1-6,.,TGTGCCAGCAGTTCACGGGACAGGGGTCAACCCCTCCACTTT,CASSSRDRGQPLHF
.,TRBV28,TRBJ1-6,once,TGTGCCAGCAGTACGCAGGGAGGGGGGTATCATTCACCCCTCCACTTT,CASSTQGGGYHSPLHF
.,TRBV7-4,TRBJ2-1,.,TGTGCCAGCTTTCGGGGGGCTGCCGGGGCGTGGCAGTTCTTC,CASFRGAAGAWQFF
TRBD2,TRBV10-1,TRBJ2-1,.,TGCGCCAGCAGTGGAGCGGGAGGCCCCTACAATGAGCAGTTCTTC,CASSGAGGPYNEQFF
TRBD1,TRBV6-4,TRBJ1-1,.,TGTGCCAGCAGCGCCGACAGGGTGAGCACTGAAGCTTTCTTT,CASSADRVSTEAFF
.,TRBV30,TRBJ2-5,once,TGTGCCTGGAGTGCGACGGGATCCAGCCAAGAGACCCAGTACTTC,CAWSATGSSQETQYF
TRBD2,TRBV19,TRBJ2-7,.,TGTGCCAGTAGTCTCAGACTAGCGGGATGGTACGAGCAGTACTTC,CASSLRLAGWYEQYF
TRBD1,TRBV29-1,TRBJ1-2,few,TGCAGCGTGGAACAGACAGGGGACTATGGCTACACCTTC,CSVEQTGDYGYTF
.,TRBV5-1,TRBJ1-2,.,TGCGCCAGCAGCTCCACAGGGTCCGGTACGGGTGGCTACACCTTC,CASSSTGSGTGGYTF
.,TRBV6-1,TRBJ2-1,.,TGTGCCAGCAGTGAATTTGGGACATTATACAATGAGCAGTTCTTC,CASSEFGTLYNEQFF
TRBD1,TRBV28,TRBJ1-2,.,TGTGCCAGCAGTTTATGGGGACAGGGGCGAAAGGGCTACACCTTC,CASSLWGQGRKGYTF
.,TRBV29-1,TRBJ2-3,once,TGCAGCGTTGAGGGACTCCCACCCTCCACAGATACGCAGTATTTT,CSVEGLPPSTDTQYF
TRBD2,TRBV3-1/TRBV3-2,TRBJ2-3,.,TGTGCCAGCAGCCAATGGGGACTAGCGGGAGTTACAGATACGCAGTATTTT,CASSQWGLAGVTDTQYF
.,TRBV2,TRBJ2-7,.,TGTGCCACCAAGGACTCATACTACGAGCAGTACTTC,CATKDSYYEQYF
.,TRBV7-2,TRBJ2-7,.,TGTGCCAGCAGCGGTGGTAAGGGAGGCACCTACGAGCAGTACTTC,CASSGGKGGTYEQYF